The sequence of this TCR beta chain was determined in a study of blood T cell repertoires in COVID-19. Study as a whole: T cells, B-cell-depleted T cells, or PBMCs provided the cDNA or gDNA that served as material.

The authors' processing: Cell counts per sample came from amplifying reference gene primers. TCRdb's table, derived via immunoSEQ multiplex PCR, lists solely in-frame clones and lacks some. V and J calls and clone size are as listed in that table; D and trimming were resolved from the DNA. The profile shows roughly 130,000 clones, roughly 77% of them singletons. The CDR3 is 12 amino acids. Per germline, CDR1 GTSNPN and CDR2 SVGIG (reference sequence). V was cut by 3 bases and J by 3 bases, with 7 bases left in between. Material: peripheral blood. The chain recombines TRBV30 with TRBJ2-3; a possible D gene is TRBD1 (6 bases). The sequence derives from a man between 60 and 70 years old with active or convalescent COVID-19. CDR3 protein: CAWSQGTDTQYF. The CDR3, as DNA: TGTGCCTGGAGCCAGGGGACAGATACGCAGTATTTT.